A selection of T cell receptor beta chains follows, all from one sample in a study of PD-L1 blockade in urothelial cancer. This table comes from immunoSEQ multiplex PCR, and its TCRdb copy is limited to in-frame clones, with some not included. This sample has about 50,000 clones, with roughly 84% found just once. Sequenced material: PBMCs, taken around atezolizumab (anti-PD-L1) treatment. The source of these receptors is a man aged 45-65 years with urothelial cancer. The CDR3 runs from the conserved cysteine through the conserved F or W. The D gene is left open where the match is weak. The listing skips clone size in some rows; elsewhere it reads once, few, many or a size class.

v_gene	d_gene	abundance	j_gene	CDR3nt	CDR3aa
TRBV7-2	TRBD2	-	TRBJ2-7	TGTGCCAGCAGCCCCGGCCGGACTAGCGGGAGGGCGGAGTACGAGCAGTACTTC	CASSPGRTSGRAEYEQYF
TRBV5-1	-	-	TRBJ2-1	TGCGCCAGCAGCCTGAGCATACAGAGCTACAATGAGCAGTTCTTC	CASSLSIQSYNEQFF
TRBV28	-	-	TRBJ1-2	TGTGCCAGCAGCCCCGCCTCCTGGGGCACAAACTATGGCTACACCTTC	CASSPASWGTNYGYTF
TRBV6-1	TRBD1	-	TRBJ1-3	TGTGCCAGTGGGTCACAGGGGGCAACTGGAAACACCATATATTTT	CASGSQGATGNTIYF
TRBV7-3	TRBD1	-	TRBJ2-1	TGTGCCAGCAGCAGACAGGGACAGTCAAACAATGAGCAGTTCTTC	CASSRQGQSNNEQFF
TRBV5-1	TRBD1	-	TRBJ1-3	TGCGCCAGCAGCCCGGGGACAGCCTCTGGAAACACCATATATTTT	CASSPGTASGNTIYF
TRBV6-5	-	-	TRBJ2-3	TGTGCCAGCAGTTACTCAGGATCAGCGGTCACAGATACGCAGTATTTT	CASSYSGSAVTDTQYF
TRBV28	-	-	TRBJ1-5	TGTGCCAGCAGACCACAGAAGCAGCCCCAGCATTTT	CASRPQKQPQHF
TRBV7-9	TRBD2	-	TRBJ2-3	TGTGCCAGCAGCCAGAGCGGGATAAGCACAGATACGCAGTATTTT	CASSQSGISTDTQYF
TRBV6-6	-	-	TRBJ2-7	TGTGCCAGCAGTTACGTAGACTACGAGCAGTACTTC	CASSYVDYEQYF
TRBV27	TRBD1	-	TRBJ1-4	TGTGCCAGCAGAAGGGGGCTAAGGGAAAAACTGTTTTTT	CASRRGLREKLFF
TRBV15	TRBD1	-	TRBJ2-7	TGTGCCACCAGCAGAGATTGGGACAGGGGGAAATACGAGCAGTACTTC	CATSRDWDRGKYEQYF
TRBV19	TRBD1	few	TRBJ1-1	TGTGCCAGCATAAAAGCGACAGGGAGCACTGAAGCTTTCTTT	CASIKATGSTEAFF
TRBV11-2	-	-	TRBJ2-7	TGTGCCAGCAGTTTGGACAGAAACCCTTTGGACGAGCAGTACTTC	CASSLDRNPLDEQYF
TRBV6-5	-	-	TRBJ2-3	TGTGCCAGCAGTTACCGGGAAAATGGGATCCCAGATACGCAGTATTTT	CASSYRENGIPDTQYF
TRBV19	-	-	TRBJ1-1	TGTGCCAGTAGAACTACAGGGTCGGGTACTGAAGCTTTCTTT	CASRTTGSGTEAFF
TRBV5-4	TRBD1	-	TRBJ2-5	TGTGCCAGCAGCTTGAGGACAGGGGGCTGGCAAGAGACCCAGTACTTC	CASSLRTGGWQETQYF
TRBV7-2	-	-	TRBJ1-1	TGTGCCAGCAGCTTAGATGACTTGTTGAACACTGAAGCTTTCTTT	CASSLDDLLNTEAFF
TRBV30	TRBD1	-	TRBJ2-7	TGTGCCTGGGCCCGAAGGACAGGGGGAAGCTACGAGCAGTACTTC	CAWARRTGGSYEQYF
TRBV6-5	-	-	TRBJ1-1	TGTGCCAGCAGTTACCACGGGATCATGAACACTGAAGCTTTCTTT	CASSYHGIMNTEAFF
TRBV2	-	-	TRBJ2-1	TGTGCCATCCAGGTGTACAATGAGCAGTTCTTC	CAIQVYNEQFF
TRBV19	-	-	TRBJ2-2	TGTGCCAGTACTGATTGGTCGAGCCCCGGGGAGCTGTTTTTT	CASTDWSSPGELFF
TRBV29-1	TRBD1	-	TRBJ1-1	TGCAGCTATCAGGGGGACAGGGTAACTGAAGCTTTCTTT	CSYQGDRVTEAFF
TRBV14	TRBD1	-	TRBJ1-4	TGTGCCAGCAGCCGAAGGACAGGGGAGGGAGCAACTAATGAAAAACTGTTTTTT	CASSRRTGEGATNEKLFF
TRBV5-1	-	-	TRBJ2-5	TGCGCCAGCAGCCCGTACCAAGAGACCCAGTACTTC	CASSPYQETQYF
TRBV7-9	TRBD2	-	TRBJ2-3	TGTGCCAGCAGCTTAAGCGGGGGCCGTGATACGCAGTATTTT	CASSLSGGRDTQYF
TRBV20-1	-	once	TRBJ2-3	TGCAGTGGGGGAGGCACAGATACGCAGTATTTT	CSGGGTDTQYF
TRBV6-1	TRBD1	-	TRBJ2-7	TGTGCCAGCAGTGCGGACAGGGTAGCCTACGAGCAGTACTTC	CASSADRVAYEQYF
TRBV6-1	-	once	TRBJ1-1	TGTGCCAGCAGTGAGAGAGAGAACACTGAAGCTTTCTTT	CASSERENTEAFF
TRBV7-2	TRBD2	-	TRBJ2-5	TGTGCCAGCAGCTTGGTAGCGGGCCCCCAAGAGACCCAGTACTTC	CASSLVAGPQETQYF
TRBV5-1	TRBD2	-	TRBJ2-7	TGCGCCAGCAGCTTGGGTTCCAGCGGGAGGGCCTCCTACGAGCAGTACTTC	CASSLGSSGRASYEQYF
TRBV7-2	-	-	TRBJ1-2	TGTGCCAGCAGCTTGATGACAGCTAACTATGGCTACACCTTC	CASSLMTANYGYTF
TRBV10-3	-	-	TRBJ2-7	TGTGCCATCAGGCAGGACTCCTACGAGCAGTACTTC	CAIRQDSYEQYF
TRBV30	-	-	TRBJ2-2	TGTGCCTGGACCCGCAGGGGCAACACCGGGGAGCTGTTTTTT	CAWTRRGNTGELFF
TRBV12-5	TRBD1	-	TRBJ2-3	TGTGCTAGTGGACCAACCCGGGGACAGGGACAATCAGATACGCAGTATTTT	CASGPTRGQGQSDTQYF
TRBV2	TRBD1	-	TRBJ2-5	TGTGCCAGCAGTGAACGGGACAGTATGAGGGATGATAACCAAGAGACCCAGTACTTC	CASSERDSMRDDNQETQYF
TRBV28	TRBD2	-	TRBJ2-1	TGTGCCAGCAGTTTTTCGGGAGGCGATGAGCAGTTCTTC	CASSFSGGDEQFF
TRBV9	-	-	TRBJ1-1	TGTGCCAGCAGCGTAGTTCCGGACACTGAAGCTTTCTTT	CASSVVPDTEAFF
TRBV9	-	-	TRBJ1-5	TGTGCCAGCAGCCTATCACAGGAGAGCAATCAGCCCCAGCATTTT	CASSLSQESNQPQHF
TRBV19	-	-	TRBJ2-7	TGTGCCAGTAGTATAGAGTGGAGGGAAGCCTACGAGCAGTACTTC	CASSIEWREAYEQYF
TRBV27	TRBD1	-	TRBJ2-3	TGTGCCAGCAGTTTAGAGGGGGCAGGCACAGATACGCAGTATTTT	CASSLEGAGTDTQYF
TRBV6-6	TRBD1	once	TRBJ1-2	TGTGCCAGCAGCCCCTGGACAGGCGTCGGCTACACCTTC	CASSPWTGVGYTF
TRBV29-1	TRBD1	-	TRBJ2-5	TGCAGCGGGGGACAGTGGGGAGTGACCCAGTACTTC	CSGGQWGVTQYF
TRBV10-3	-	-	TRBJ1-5	TGTGCCATCAGTGGAGGTCCCAATCAGCCCCAGCATTTT	CAISGGPNQPQHF
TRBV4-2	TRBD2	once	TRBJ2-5	TGTGCCAGCAGCCTTTACCGGACTAGCGGGGGGGCGGTTGAGACCCAGTACTTC	CASSLYRTSGGAVETQYF
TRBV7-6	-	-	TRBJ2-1	TGTGCCAGCAGCTTAGGAACAAGAGGGACTGGGGCATCCAATGAGCAGTTCTTC	CASSLGTRGTGASNEQFF
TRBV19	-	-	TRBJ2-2	TGTGCCAGTAGTGTTACAGGGTTCACCGGGGAGCTGTTTTTT	CASSVTGFTGELFF
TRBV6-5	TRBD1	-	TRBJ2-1	TGTGCCAGCAGTTACTTAGGGGGCCACTACAATGAGCAGTTCTTC	CASSYLGGHYNEQFF
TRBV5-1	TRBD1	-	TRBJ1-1	TGCGCCAGCAGCCTAGGACAGGGGACCCATTGGACTGAAGCTTTCTTT	CASSLGQGTHWTEAFF
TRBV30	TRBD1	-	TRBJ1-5	TGTGCCTGGAGTGGGGACAGGAACAATCAGCCCCAGCATTTT	CAWSGDRNNQPQHF
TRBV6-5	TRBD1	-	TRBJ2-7	TGTGCCAGCAGTCACACAGGGGCCCGCGAGCAGTACTTC	CASSHTGAREQYF
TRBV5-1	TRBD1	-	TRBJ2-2	TGCGCCAGCAGCTTGCGGGACAGGGGGCTCACCGGGGAGCTGTTTTTT	CASSLRDRGLTGELFF
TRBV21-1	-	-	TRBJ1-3	TGTGCCAGCAGCGATAGATGTCTCTCGCGACAGTTATCTGGAAACACCATATATTTT	CASSDRCLSRQLSGNTIYF